This T cell receptor beta chain was identified in a study of T cells in Graves' hyperthyroidism and ophthalmopathy. Amplification yielded TCR beta CDR3 regions, with RNA transcripts as the source. RT-PCR in the first round (using the HTBI primer set) targeted the TCR CDR3. One entry per CDR3 protein, called by TCRdb with MiXCR from the multiplex PCR reads. The table includes under 700,000 distinct CDR3 sequences, approximately 15% detected once. This clonotype was seen repeatedly, ten times or more. Its antigen is not known. Broader study findings: Clonotypes that were expanded in thyroid above 0.001 mostly appeared in blood too.

The specimen was blood. The source of this sequence is a woman between 18 and 29 years old with Graves' hyperthyroidism.

The CDR3: CATSDLRVSNEQFF. The CDR3 DNA follows: TGTGCCACCAGTGATTTGAGGGTTAGCAATGAGCAGTTCTTC. The chain has TRBV24-1 and TRBJ2-1; D is undetermined. Trimming pared 0 bases from V and 6 bases from J, leaving 8 bases between. CDR3 size: 14 residues. CDR1 and CDR2 (germline): KGHDR, SFDVKD.